This T cell receptor beta chain was observed in a study of human T cells and chemical hapten exposure. Whole-study context: DPC at 0.01% went onto the upper back in patch tests, read at 6 days.

It was the library that attached unique molecular identifiers to individual cDNA molecules. Via MiXCR, TCRdb re-called the RACE reads, giving one row per CDR3 protein. The sample carries about 80,000 distinct CDR3 sequences, 14% recorded once. Germline CDR1 DFQATT, CDR2 SNEGSKA (reference sequence). Trimming took off 6 bases at V and 7 bases at J, with 7 bases between the two ends. The CDR3 totals 10 residues. General study points: Expanded TCRs formed significantly more large CDR3 similarity clusters than controls.

This clonotype came up many times. The antigen remains undetermined. This sample's time point: pre-sensitization, week 0. Treatment meaning: therapeutic diphenylcyclopropenone sensitization with weekly scalp DPC. Unfractionated whole blood served as the source for total RNA extraction. Sequences were derived from whole blood, sampled in connection with sensitization to the hapten diphenylcyclopropenone (DPC). The chain recombines TRBV20-1 with TRBJ2-1, with no clear D. This TCR derives from a woman between 50 and 59 years old with alopecia areata. Some clones in this sample may be carry-over from other donors' samples. The CDR3 here is CSADLNEQFF. The CDR3 DNA reads as TGCAGTGCAGACTTGAATGAGCAGTTCTTC.